The clone carrying this T cell receptor beta chain was seen many times. Antigen: not known. Tregs were sorted as CD4+CD25+CD127-/low cells. Study-wide findings and caveats: Greatest tumor Treg TCR overlap was with tumor naive CD4+ cells.

TCRdb re-derived calls from the 5' RACE reads in MiXCR, one entry per CDR3 protein. This table holds 30,000 or so distinct CDR3 sequences, 27% found once. Trimming pared 5 bases from V and 10 bases from J, leaving 18 bases between. Germline assignment: CDR1 DFQATT and CDR2 SNEGSKA (reference sequence). The CDR3 is made up of 14 amino acids. The sequenced sample consisted of tumor-infiltrating Tregs sorted from the breast tumor. J is TRBJ1-6 and V is TRBV20-1; TRBD1 might be the D (5 bases). This receptor was obtained from a female donor with breast cancer. CDR3: CSAPGGHGGSPLHF. CDR3 DNA sequence: TGCAGTGCTCCTGGAGGGCACGGGGGATCACCCCTCCACTTT.